The 17 T cell receptor beta chains below come from one sample, sequenced in a study of beta chain features in type 1 diabetes. Study observations and caveats: In all four CD4+ subsets, TCRB CDR3 length was significantly, moderately reduced in type 1 diabetes.

These TCRs are of unknown antigen specificity. Sequenced material consisted of expressed TCRB transcripts (all of the isolated RNA was reverse transcribed). Generated by immunoSEQ multiplex PCR, the TCRdb table keeps only in-frame clones and is missing some. Found here are roughly 220,000 clones, under 20% of them singletons; the top ten hold more than 0.075%. The specimen was naive CD4+ T cells from blood. These receptors were obtained from a man aged 30 to 39 with type 1 diabetes.

This clone was seen only a few times. The rearrangement joins TRBV30 to TRBJ2-4, with TRBD1 matching over 8 bases. The CDR3 covers 15 residues. The V gene's germline CDR1 is GTSNPN and CDR2 SVGIG (reference sequence). Losses at the gene ends were 4 bases for V and 1 base for J; bases not matched to a gene: 6. CDR3 in DNA: TGTGCCTGGACCAGGGGGCGCTGGGCCAAAAACATTCAGTACTTC. It is translated as CAWTRGRWAKNIQYF. The complete variable domain, with remaining parts taken from reference TRBV30 and TRBJ2-4, reads SQTIHQWPATLVQPVGSPLSLECTVEGTSNPNLYWYRQAAGRGLQLLFYSVGIGQISSEVPQNLSASRPQDRQFILSSKKLLLSDSGFYLCAWTRGRWAKNIQYFGAGTRLSVL.

The gene calls are TRBV5-1 and TRBJ1-2; D possibly corresponds to TRBD1 (5 bases). The germline CDR1 and CDR2 sequences are SGHRS and YFSETQ. With 0 bases removed from V and 7 bases from J, the gap between germline ends came to 10 bases. The CDR3 is made up of 13 amino acids. CDR3: CASSLARDFGYTF. The CDR3 DNA follows: TGCGCCAGCAGCTTGGCCAGGGATTTTGGCTACACCTTC.

This chain connects TRBV29-1 to TRBJ2-3; D is unclear. This CDR3 contains 12 residues. V dropped 2 bases and J dropped 2 bases, with 5 bases sitting between them. From germline, CDR1 is SQVTM and CDR2 ANQGSEA. This chain's CDR3 is CSVELLTDTQYF. The DNA of the CDR3 is TGCAGCGTTGAATTACTCACAGATACGCAGTATTTT.

This clone was seen a few times. The chain joins TRBV30 to TRBJ2-3; the D gene is possibly TRBD1 (5 bases). The CDR3 spans 15 residues. Germline V gene sequence: CDR1 GTSNPN, CDR2 SVGIG (reference sequence). V shed 2 bases and J shed 0 bases, with 12 bases lying between them. The CDR3 sequence: CAWSQGDLSTDTQYF. CDR3 nucleotide sequence: TGTGCCTGGAGTCAGGGCGATCTTAGCACAGATACGCAGTATTTT.

The V and J genes are TRBV5-1 and TRBJ2-5; the D is unclear. V lost 6 bases and J lost 3, with 9 bases in between. Looked up from germline, CDR1 is SGHRS and CDR2 is YFSETQ. The CDR3 consists of 12 residues. The CDR3 sequence is CASKVTEETQYF. In nucleotides, the CDR3 is TGCGCCAGCAAGGTGACGGAAGAGACCCAGTACTTC.

Only a few counts were recorded for this clone. The chain is built from TRBV19 and TRBJ2-1; 9 bases line up with TRBD2. Germline assignment: CDR1 LNHDA and CDR2 SQIVND (reference sequence). This CDR3 has 14 residues. J lost 4 bases, V lost 6 bases, and 4 bases had no gene match. Here the CDR3 DNA reads TGTGCCAGTAGCAAAGCGGGAGGTTACAATGAGCAGTTCTTC. The encoded protein is CASSKAGGYNEQFF.

The chain couples TRBV28 to TRBJ2-7; D might be TRBD2 (6 bases). Trimming removed 4 bases at V and 2 bases at J, with 12 bases between. This CDR3 has 14 residues. Looked up from germline, CDR1 is MDHEN and CDR2 is SYDVKM. CDR3 sequence (DNA): TGTGCCAGCAGTTCCTCTGGCGGGACCTACGAGCAGTACTTC. Its protein product is CASSSSGGTYEQYF.

The chain employs TRBV29-1 and TRBJ1-4, with a weak D call TRBD1 (6 bases). This CDR3 is 12 amino acids long. V was clipped by 2 bases and J by 5 bases, with 6 bases between them. In germline, CDR1 is SQVTM, CDR2 ANQGSEA. CDR3: CSVEQGNEKLFF. CDR3 coding DNA: TGCAGCGTTGAACAGGGGAATGAAAAACTGTTTTTT.

This clone has only a few counts. The genes are TRBV9 and TRBJ1-2, with a possible D match to TRBD1 (5 bases). V dropped 2 bases and J dropped 4 bases, with 9 bases sitting between them. CDR3 length equals 13 residues. CDR1 SGDLS and CDR2 YYNGEE come from the germline V gene. The CDR3 here is CASSVRDGYGYTF. CDR3 sequence (DNA): TGTGCCAGCAGCGTCCGGGACGGCTATGGCTACACCTTC.

The V call is TRBV4-1, the J call TRBJ2-7; 7 bases match TRBD2. The germline gives CDR1 MGHRA, CDR2 YSYEKL. The V and J ends lost 1 base and 2 bases, in that order; junction bases with no gene match: 2. The CDR3 contains 14 residues. The CDR3 coding sequence is TGCGCCAGCAGCCAAGGGGAGGGCACCTACGAGCAGTACTTC. Translated: CASSQGEGTYEQYF.

This clone has just a few counts. This rearrangement joins TRBV11-3 to TRBJ2-2, with D possibly matching TRBD2 (6 bases). V was trimmed by 5 bases and J by 2 bases, leaving 15 bases between them. CDR1 and CDR2 (germline): SGHNT, YENEEA. The CDR3 consists of 16 residues. The CDR3 protein is CASSPLNAGNTGELFF. The CDR3 region has the DNA TGTGCCAGCAGCCCCTTAAACGCGGGAAACACCGGGGAGCTGTTTTTT.

J is TRBJ2-1 and V is TRBV5-1, with D possibly being TRBD1 (6 bases). The V end was cut by 3 bases, the J end by 0 bases, with 7 bases between. The CDR3 has 14 amino acids. CDR1 SGHRS and CDR2 YFSETQ come from the germline V gene. The CDR3 region is CASSSDSSYNEQFF. DNA for the CDR3: TGCGCCAGCAGCTCGGACAGCTCCTACAATGAGCAGTTCTTC.

The chain recombines TRBV11-2 with TRBJ2-1, with D perhaps assigned TRBD1 or TRBD2 (7 bases each). Trimming cost V 5 bases and J 9 bases, with 20 bases left between them. The length of the CDR3 is 15 residues. Germline V CDR1 and CDR2: SGHAT, FQNNGV. The CDR3 region is CASSPPPQGGSEQFF. The CDR3 coding sequence is TGTGCCAGCAGCCCCCCGCCCCAGGGGGGGAGTGAGCAGTTCTTC.

The chain carries TRBV7-2 and TRBJ2-7, with 8 positions matching TRBD2. The CDR3 covers 14 residues. Germline trimming cut 4 bases from V and 3 bases from J; bases unmatched to any gene: 5. CDR1 and CDR2 (germline): SGHTA, FQGNSA. The CDR3 DNA reads as TGTGCCAGCAGCTCGGGACTAGAAATCTACGAGCAGTACTTC. Its translation: CASSSGLEIYEQYF.

This chain connects TRBV9 to TRBJ2-5; no reliable D call. Looked up from germline, CDR1 is SGDLS and CDR2 is YYNGEE. Trimming cost V 0 bases and J 5 bases, with 8 bases left between them. This CDR3 has 13 residues. CDR3 DNA sequence: TGTGCCAGCAGCGTAGACACTTCGGAGACCCAGTACTTC. This codes for CASSVDTSETQYF.

The chain joins TRBV27 to TRBJ2-3; the D gene is possibly TRBD1 (6 bases). Germline V lookup: CDR1 MNHEY, CDR2 SMNVEV (reference sequence). The CDR3 length is 13 residues. Trimming removed 5 bases at V and 6 bases at J, with 12 bases between. The DNA of the CDR3 is TGTGCCAGCAGTCCCCTCACAGGGGATACGCAGTATTTT. Residues: CASSPLTGDTQYF.

CDR3 region: CASGLDRSYNEQFF. Here the CDR3 DNA reads TGTGCTAGTGGTTTGGACCGGTCTTACAATGAGCAGTTCTTC. The V and J genes are TRBV12-5 and TRBJ2-1; no firm D call. Germline V gives CDR1 LGHNT, CDR2 FRNRAP. Trimming took 1 base from V and 4 from J, leaving 8 bases between them. The CDR3 has 14 residues.